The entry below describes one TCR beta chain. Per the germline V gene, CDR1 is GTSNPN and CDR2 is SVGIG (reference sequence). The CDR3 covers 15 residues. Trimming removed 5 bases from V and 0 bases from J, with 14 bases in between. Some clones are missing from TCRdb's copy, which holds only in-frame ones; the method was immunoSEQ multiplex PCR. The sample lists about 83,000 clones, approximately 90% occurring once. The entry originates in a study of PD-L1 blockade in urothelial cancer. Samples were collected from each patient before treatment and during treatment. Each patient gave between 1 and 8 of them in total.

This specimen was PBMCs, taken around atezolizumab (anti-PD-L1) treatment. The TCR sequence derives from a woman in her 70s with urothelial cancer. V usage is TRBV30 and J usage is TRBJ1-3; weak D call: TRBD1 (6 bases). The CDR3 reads CAWGPTGYSGNTIYF. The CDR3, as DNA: TGTGCCTGGGGACCTACAGGGTACTCTGGAAACACCATATATTTT.